The TCR beta chain under discussion was sequenced for a study of cytomegalovirus exposure and HLA in healthy donors. The length of the CDR3 is 17 residues. Germline trimming cut 6 bases from V and 2 bases from J; bases unmatched to any gene: 14. Germline CDR1 reads WNHNN; CDR2 reads SYGVQD (reference sequence). Study-level points and caveats: In vitro testing confirmed three CMV-associated chains as specific for CMV antigens.

PCR used 60 Vbeta primers and 13 Jbeta primers. The data were produced by immunoSEQ multiplex PCR, yet TCRdb's version contains in-frame clones alone and is incomplete. The profile shows about 76,000 clones, more than 60% of them singletons. Details on this clone: Its antigen is unknown.

The sequenced sample was PBMCs. This chain links TRBV10-1 with TRBJ1-1, with 8 bases aligning to TRBD1. This TCR was recovered from a male donor in good health and CMV-seropositive. The DNA of the CDR3 is TGCGCCAGCAGGAAAGGGACAGGCCCGCTTGTAAACACTGAAGCTTTCTTT. Amino acids: CASRKGTGPLVNTEAFF.